The 20 T cell receptor beta chains in this list originate from one sample, sequenced in a study of cytomegalovirus exposure and HLA in healthy donors. It was with 60 Vbeta and 13 Jbeta primers that the PCR ran. The method was immunoSEQ multiplex PCR; TCRdb's version includes in-frame clones alone and lacks a portion of them. The table includes some 120,000 clones, 8.5% to 10% detected once. Sequenced material: PBMCs. The source of these receptors is a young man in good health and CMV-seronegative.

This clone was found a few times. The chain uses TRBV27 and TRBJ2-7; 11 bases match TRBD1. With 5 bases clipped from V and 2 bases from J, the junction kept 2 bases outside the gene matches. The CDR3 has 14 amino acids. Germline CDR1 and CDR2: MNHEY and SMNVEV (reference sequence). The CDR3 nucleotides read TGTGCCAGCAGTCCGGGACAGGGGGCCTACGAGCAGTACTTC. As protein: CASSPGQGAYEQYF.

A few counts support this clone. The chain combines TRBV5-1 with TRBJ1-4, with D unresolved. In germline, CDR1 is SGHRS, CDR2 YFSETQ. The CDR3 consists of 15 residues. Trimming took 4 bases from V and 3 from J, leaving 13 bases between them. DNA of the CDR3: TGCGCCAGCAGCCCTTACGCGTCATCTAATGAAAAACTGTTTTTT. Translation gives CASSPYASSNEKLFF.

The chain uses TRBV7-9 and TRBJ2-1, with 11 positions matching TRBD2. In germline, CDR1 is SEHNR, CDR2 FQNEAQ (reference sequence). The CDR3 length is 17 residues. V lost 5 bases to trimming and J lost 8 bases; unmatched junction nucleotides: 14. This CDR3 is CASSGWTSGPLGDEQFF. In DNA, the CDR3 is TGTGCCAGCAGCGGATGGACTAGCGGGCCCCTTGGGGATGAGCAGTTCTTC.

The CDR3 region has the DNA TGTGCCAGCAGCCCAGGGGATCTAGGGGGCTCTGAAGCTTTCTTT. This sequence encodes CASSPGDLGGSEAFF. This sequence joins TRBV6-1 and TRBJ1-1, with 7 bases aligning to TRBD1. Per the germline V gene, CDR1 is MNHNS and CDR2 is SASEGT. Germline trimming cut 6 bases from V and 6 bases from J; bases unmatched to any gene: 13. CDR3 length: 15 residues.

The rearrangement uses TRBV29-1 and TRBJ1-1; D may be TRBD1 (6 bases). CDR1 is SQVTM, CDR2 ANQGSEA, per germline. The CDR3 contains 13 residues. Trimming took 7 bases from V and 1 from J, leaving 13 bases between them. CDR3 loop: CSGGGQRNTEAFF. CDR3 coding DNA: TGCAGCGGGGGGGGACAAAGGAACACTGAAGCTTTCTTT.

The CDR3 spells CAWSVLAPNEQFF. The CDR3 coding sequence is TGTGCCTGGAGTGTATTGGCACCCAATGAGCAGTTCTTC. The gene calls are TRBV30 and TRBJ2-1; D unresolved. The CDR3 is made up of 13 amino acids. CDR1 is GTSNPN, CDR2 SVGIG, per germline (reference sequence). V was clipped by 0 bases and J by 6 bases, with 9 bases between them.

The chain links TRBV15 to TRBJ1-6, with TRBD1 as a possible D gene (6 bases). CDR3 length equals 15 residues. Germline CDR1 and CDR2: LNHNV and YYDKDF (reference sequence). The V end lost 2 bases, the J end lost 6 bases, and 11 bases lay between the germline ends. The chain's CDR3 is CATSRSRTVNSPLHF. The CDR3 nucleotides read TGTGCCACCAGCAGATCGAGGACAGTTAATTCACCCCTCCACTTT.

The chain recombines TRBV19 with TRBJ1-4; D is perhaps TRBD1 (6 bases). The ends were cut back, 7 bases at V and 8 bases at J, with 14 bases in the middle. Germline values: CDR1 LNHDA, CDR2 SQIVND (reference sequence). This CDR3 has 13 amino acids. In nucleotides, the CDR3 is TGTGCCAGTAAAGTACAGGGACCGGAAAAACTGTTTTTT. This translates into CASKVQGPEKLFF.

This chain connects TRBV7-6 to TRBJ1-5; tentatively, D is TRBD1 (5 bases). This CDR3 is 14 amino acids long. CDR1 SGHVS and CDR2 FNYEAQ come from the germline V gene. Trimming took 4 bases from V and 3 from J, leaving 10 bases between them. CDR3 DNA: TGTGCCAGCAGCTCAGGGACTTTCAATCAGCCCCAGCATTTT. Its translation is CASSSGTFNQPQHF.

The J gene is TRBJ2-7, the V gene TRBV19; the match to TRBD1 covers 10 bases. V lost 3 bases to trimming and J lost 3 bases; unmatched junction nucleotides: 2. The germline V gene encodes CDR1 LNHDA and CDR2 SQIVND (reference sequence). The CDR3 consists of 14 residues. DNA of the CDR3: TGTGCCAGTAGTATTGGGACAGGGGACTACGAGCAGTACTTC. It is translated as CASSIGTGDYEQYF.

The genes are TRBV30 and TRBJ1-1, with 7 bases that match TRBD1. This CDR3 is built from 15 residues. J lost 4 bases, V lost 3 bases, and 11 bases had no gene match. From germline, CDR1 is GTSNPN and CDR2 SVGIG (reference sequence). Written as DNA, the CDR3 is TGTGCCTGGAGCCTAAGGGGGCAGGGGGGCACTGAAGCTTTCTTT. It yields the protein CAWSLRGQGGTEAFF.

The chain recombines TRBV2 with TRBJ1-1, with D perhaps TRBD1 (5 bases). CDR1 is SNHLY, CDR2 FYNNEI, per germline. Trimming removed 7 bases from V and 0 bases from J, with 9 bases in between. The CDR3 length is 13 residues. The chain's CDR3 is CASTRAVNTEAFF. Written as DNA, the CDR3 is TGTGCCAGCACCAGGGCGGTGAACACTGAAGCTTTCTTT.

This clone was counted only a few times. This chain connects TRBV19 to TRBJ2-7; tentative D call: TRBD1 (6 bases). The germline gives CDR1 LNHDA, CDR2 SQIVND (reference sequence). Deletions cut 1 base from V and 3 bases from J, with 10 bases between. The CDR3 spans 14 residues. CDR3 loop: CASSIVLQGYEQYF. The CDR3 nucleotides are TGTGCCAGTAGTATAGTCCTACAGGGCTACGAGCAGTACTTC.

This clone was found a few times. The rearrangement uses TRBV30 and TRBJ1-6, with D perhaps matching TRBD1 (6 bases). This CDR3 has 13 amino acids. V dropped 1 base and J dropped 6 bases, with 7 bases sitting between them. Germline assignment: CDR1 GTSNPN and CDR2 SVGIG (reference sequence). The CDR3 spells CAWSARGNSPLHF. In DNA, the CDR3 is TGTGCCTGGAGTGCCAGGGGTAATTCACCCCTCCACTTT.

This clone was detected only a few times. The V and J genes are TRBV7-2 and TRBJ1-1; no clear D. The germline V and J ends were trimmed by 5 bases and 1 base, with 11 bases remaining between them. The length of the CDR3 is 14 residues. Germline V lookup: CDR1 SGHTA, CDR2 FQGNSA. CDR3 nucleotide sequence: TGTGCCAGCAGCCGAGGGTCAGGGAACACTGAAGCTTTCTTT. Translating it yields CASSRGSGNTEAFF.

This clone has more than one count but fewer than ten. The rearrangement links TRBV6-1 to TRBJ2-3; tentative D call: TRBD2 (5 bases). The V and J ends lost 6 bases and 4 bases respectively, with 11 bases between them. The CDR3 is 13 amino acids. Germline V CDR1 and CDR2: MNHNS, SASEGT. CDR3 DNA: TGTGCCAGCAGGGTTGGAGGTTCAGATACGCAGTATTTT. Its translation is CASRVGGSDTQYF.

This chain uses TRBV12-5 with TRBJ2-7; the match to TRBD1 covers 10 bases. With 6 bases clipped from V and 4 bases from J, the junction kept 6 bases outside the gene matches. The CDR3 runs to 14 residues. Looked up from germline, CDR1 is LGHNT and CDR2 is FRNRAP. CDR3 loop: CASGPGTGAYEQYF. The CDR3 region has the DNA TGTGCTAGTGGCCCCGGGACAGGGGCGTACGAGCAGTACTTC.

This CDR3 reads CASRQGNSGNTIYF. In DNA, the CDR3 is TGTGCCAGCAGACAGGGGAACTCTGGAAACACCATATATTTT. J is TRBJ1-3 and V is TRBV27; 7 nucleotides line up with TRBD1. This CDR3 is built from 14 residues. Germline trimming cut 6 bases from V and 0 bases from J; bases unmatched to any gene: 2. From germline, CDR1 is MNHEY and CDR2 SMNVEV (reference sequence).

This clone was observed a handful of times. This rearrangement joins TRBV29-1 to TRBJ2-2; 7 nucleotides line up with TRBD1. The CDR3 extends over 16 amino acids. Germline lookup yields CDR1 SQVTM and CDR2 ANQGSEA. Germline trimming cut 6 bases from V and 1 base from J; bases unmatched to any gene: 11. CDR3 nucleotides: TGCAGCGTGGACGGCTACAGGGGAAAGAACACCGGGGAGCTGTTTTTT. Its protein product is CSVDGYRGKNTGELFF.

V usage is TRBV4-1 and J usage is TRBJ1-5; no definite D call. Germline loops: CDR1 MGHRA, CDR2 YSYEKL. The CDR3 runs 14 residues. V lost 1 base to trimming and J lost 3 bases, with 7 bases between them. The DNA of the CDR3 is TGCGCCAGCAGCCAAGTCAGTGACAATCAGCCCCAGCATTTT. It translates to CASSQVSDNQPQHF.